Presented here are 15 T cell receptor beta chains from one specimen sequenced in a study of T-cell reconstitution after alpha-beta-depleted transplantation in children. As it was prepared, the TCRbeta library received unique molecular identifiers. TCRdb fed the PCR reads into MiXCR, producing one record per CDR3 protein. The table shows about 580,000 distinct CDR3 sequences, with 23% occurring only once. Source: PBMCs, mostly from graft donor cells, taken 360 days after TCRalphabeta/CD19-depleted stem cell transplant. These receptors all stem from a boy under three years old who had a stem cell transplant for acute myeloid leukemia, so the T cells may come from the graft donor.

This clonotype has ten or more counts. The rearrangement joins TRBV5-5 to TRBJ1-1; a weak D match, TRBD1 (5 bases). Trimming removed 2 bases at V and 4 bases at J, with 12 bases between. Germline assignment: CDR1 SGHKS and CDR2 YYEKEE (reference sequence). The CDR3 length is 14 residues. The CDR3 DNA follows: TGTGCCAGCAGCTTAGTCAGGGAGATCACTGAAGCTTTCTTT. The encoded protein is CASSLVREITEAFF.

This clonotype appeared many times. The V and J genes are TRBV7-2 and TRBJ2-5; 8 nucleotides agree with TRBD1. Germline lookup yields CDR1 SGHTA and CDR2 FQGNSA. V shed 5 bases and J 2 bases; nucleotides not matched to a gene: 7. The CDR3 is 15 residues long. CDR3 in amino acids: CASSGQGRVQETQYF. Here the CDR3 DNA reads TGTGCCAGCAGCGGACAGGGTAGGGTACAAGAGACCCAGTACTTC.

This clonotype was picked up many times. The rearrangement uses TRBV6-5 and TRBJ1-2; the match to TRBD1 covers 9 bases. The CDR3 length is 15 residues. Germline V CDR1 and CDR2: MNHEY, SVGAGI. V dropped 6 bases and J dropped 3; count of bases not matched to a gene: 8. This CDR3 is CASRSPGQGDYGYTF. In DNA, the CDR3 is TGTGCCAGCAGAAGCCCGGGACAGGGTGACTATGGCTACACCTTC.

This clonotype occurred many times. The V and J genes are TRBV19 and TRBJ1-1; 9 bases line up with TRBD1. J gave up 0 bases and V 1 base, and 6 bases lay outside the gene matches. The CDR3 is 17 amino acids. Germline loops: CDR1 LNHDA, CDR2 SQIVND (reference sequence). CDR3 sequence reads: CASSIGDRVRLNTEAFF. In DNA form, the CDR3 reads TGTGCCAGTAGTATAGGGGACAGGGTAAGGTTGAACACTGAAGCTTTCTTT.

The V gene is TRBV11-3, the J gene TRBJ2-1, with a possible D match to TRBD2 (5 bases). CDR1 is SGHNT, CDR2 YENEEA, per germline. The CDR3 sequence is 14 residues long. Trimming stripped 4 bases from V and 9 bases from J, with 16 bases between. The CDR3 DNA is TGTGCCAGCAGCTCCTCGGGTCCCCGGGGTGAGCAGTTCTTC. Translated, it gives CASSSSGPRGEQFF.

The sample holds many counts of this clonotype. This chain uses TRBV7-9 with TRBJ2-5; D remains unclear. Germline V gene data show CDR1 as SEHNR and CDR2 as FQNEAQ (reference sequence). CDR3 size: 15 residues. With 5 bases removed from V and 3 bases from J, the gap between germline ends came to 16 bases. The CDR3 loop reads CASSEGPTWKETQYF. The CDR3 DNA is TGTGCCAGCAGCGAAGGCCCTACTTGGAAAGAGACCCAGTACTTC.

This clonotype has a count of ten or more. CDR3 region: CASSLTRDQPQHF. In DNA form, the CDR3 reads TGTGCCAGCAGTTTAACCAGGGATCAGCCCCAGCATTTT. V and J are TRBV12-3 or TRBV12-4 and TRBJ1-5, with D possibly being TRBD1 (5 bases). The CDR3 spans 13 residues. V lost 2 bases to trimming and J lost 5 bases, with 7 bases between them.

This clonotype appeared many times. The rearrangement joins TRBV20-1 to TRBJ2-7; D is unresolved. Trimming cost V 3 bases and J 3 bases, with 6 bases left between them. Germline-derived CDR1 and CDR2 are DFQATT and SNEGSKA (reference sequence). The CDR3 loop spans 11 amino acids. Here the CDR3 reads CSASPSYEQYV. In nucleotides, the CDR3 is TGCAGTGCTAGCCCGAGCTACGAGCAGTACGTC.

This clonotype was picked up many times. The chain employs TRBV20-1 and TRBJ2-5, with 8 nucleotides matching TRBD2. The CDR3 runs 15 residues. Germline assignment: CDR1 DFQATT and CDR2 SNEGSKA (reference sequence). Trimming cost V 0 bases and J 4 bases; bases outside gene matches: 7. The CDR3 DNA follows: TGCAGTGCTAGAGAACCGGCGGGAGGCGGAGAGACCCAGTACTTC. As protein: CSAREPAGGGETQYF.

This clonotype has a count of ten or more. CDR3: CSARPGGASPLHF. The CDR3 region has the DNA TGCAGTGCTAGACCAGGGGGGGCTTCACCCCTCCACTTT. This rearrangement joins TRBV20-1 to TRBJ1-6, with 7 bases lining up with TRBD1. The CDR3 runs 13 residues. V lost 2 bases to trimming and J lost 9 bases; unmatched junction nucleotides: 4. Germline V CDR1 and CDR2: DFQATT, SNEGSKA (reference sequence).

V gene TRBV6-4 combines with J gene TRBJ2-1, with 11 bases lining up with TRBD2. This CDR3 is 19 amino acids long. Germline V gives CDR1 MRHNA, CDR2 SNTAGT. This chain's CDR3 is CTISPILAGGPWSYNEQFF. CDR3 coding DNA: TGTACCATCTCCCCGATTCTAGCGGGGGGCCCATGGTCCTACAATGAGCAGTTCTTC.

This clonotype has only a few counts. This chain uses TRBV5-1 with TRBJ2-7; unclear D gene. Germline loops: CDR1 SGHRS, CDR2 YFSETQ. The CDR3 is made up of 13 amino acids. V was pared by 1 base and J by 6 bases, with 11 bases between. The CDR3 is CASSLNTLSEQYV. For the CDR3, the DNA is TGCGCCAGCAGCTTGAATACTCTCTCCGAGCAGTACGTC.

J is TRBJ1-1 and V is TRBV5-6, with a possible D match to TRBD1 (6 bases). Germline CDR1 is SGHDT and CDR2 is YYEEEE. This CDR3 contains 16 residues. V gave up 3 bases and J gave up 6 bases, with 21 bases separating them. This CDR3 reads CASSSPSRGGAPEAFF. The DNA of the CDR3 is TGTGCCAGCAGCTCGCCTAGTCGGGGGGGGGCCCCTGAAGCTTTCTTT.

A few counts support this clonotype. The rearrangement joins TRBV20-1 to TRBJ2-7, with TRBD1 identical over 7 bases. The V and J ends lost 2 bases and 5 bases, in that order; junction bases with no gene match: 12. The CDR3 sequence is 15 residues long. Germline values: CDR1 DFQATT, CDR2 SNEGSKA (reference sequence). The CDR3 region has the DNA TGCAGTGCTAGAAATTACGAGGGGGCCCTTCACGAGCAGTACTTC. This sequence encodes CSARNYEGALHEQYF.

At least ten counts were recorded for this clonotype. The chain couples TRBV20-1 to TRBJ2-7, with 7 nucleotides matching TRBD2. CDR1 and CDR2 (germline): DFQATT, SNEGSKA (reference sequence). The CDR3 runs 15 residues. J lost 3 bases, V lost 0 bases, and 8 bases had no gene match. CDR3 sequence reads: CSAREPGLTVYEQYV. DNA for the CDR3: TGCAGTGCTAGAGAACCGGGACTAACAGTCTACGAGCAGTACGTC.